Below, 27 T cell receptor beta chains from the same sample are listed, as sequenced in a study of T cells in women clearing cervical HPV infection. Assay used: immunoSEQ multiplex PCR; TCRdb lists only in-frame clones, some missing. Recorded for this sample: 12,000 or so clones. Source material: blood buffy coat. These receptors were taken from a woman aged 18 to 75 with a cervical HPV16 infection that either progressed to CIN3+ or cleared (not recorded which).

Turning to this clone: The DNA ends 3 residues before the CDR3 does, and the rest of the CDR3 is filled in from the germline J gene. The chain joins TRBV30 to TRBJ2-3, with 11 bases lining up with TRBD2. Trimming took 7 bases from V and 8 from J; bases not matched to a gene: 14. Germline CDR1 GTSNPN, CDR2 SVGIG (reference sequence). The CDR3 spans 15 residues. The part of the CDR3 DNA that was read is TGTGCCTCCCTGCCCCTAGCGGGGGGTGCAGGTACG. Its protein is CASLPLAGGAGT. The whole CDR3 is CASLPLAGGAGTQYF.

Points on this clone: The CDR3 end lies 3 residues beyond the end of the read and is filled in from the germline J gene. The chain is built from TRBV5-4 and TRBJ2-7; a weak D match, TRBD1 (7 bases). Trimming removed 2 bases from V and 6 bases from J, with 18 bases in between. The CDR3 is 15 amino acids. Germline V gene sequence: CDR1 SGHNT, CDR2 YYREEE (reference sequence). The CDR3 sequence: CASSFRVAGGGEQYF. The CDR3 DNA, read in part, is TGTGCCAGCAGCTTTCGAGTGGCAGGGGGAGGCGAG.

A word on this clone: With the read ending 3 residues before the CDR3 end, the germline J gene is used to fill in that end. J is TRBJ2-7 and V is TRBV11-1, with 8 bases matching TRBD1. The CDR3 covers 15 residues. CDR1 is SGHAT and CDR2 is FQDESV in the germline V gene (reference sequence). The junction had 12 bases not matched to a gene; V was cut back by 5 bases and J by 6 bases. This CDR3 reads CASSPRDRSPLEQYF. CDR3 bases read: TGTGCCAGCAGCCCCCGGGACAGGAGTCCCCTCGAG.

CDR3 residues: CASRGGDEQYF. The CDR3 DNA, read in part, is TGCGCCAGCCGAGGAGGGGACGAG. The chain carries TRBV4-1 and TRBJ2-7; D is perhaps TRBD2 (6 bases). The read terminates 3 residues before the CDR3 end, so the remaining end is supplied by the germline J gene. Trimming stripped 8 bases from V and 5 bases from J, with 10 bases between. There are 11 residues in the CDR3. Germline V CDR1 and CDR2: MGHRA, YSYEKL.

In the case of this clone: The read falls 3 residues short of the CDR3 end, and the missing part is taken from the germline J gene. The chain employs TRBV13 and TRBJ1-1; 9 positions match TRBD1. The CDR3 runs to 14 residues. Germline V gene sequence: CDR1 PRHDT, CDR2 FYEKMQ (reference sequence). The ends lost 0 bases at V and 6 bases at J; junction bases unmatched: 2. CDR3 region: CASSLGTGGSEAFF. CDR3 DNA, as far as it was read: TGTGCCAGCAGCTTAGGGACAGGGGGATCTGAA. Full variable domain (missing parts from reference TRBV13 and TRBJ1-1): AAGVIQSPRHLIKEKRETATLKCYPIPRHDTVYWYQQGPGQDPQFLISFYEKMQSDKGSIPDRFSAQQFSDYHSELNMSSLELGDSALYFCASSLGTGGSEAFFGQGTRLTVV.

Concerning this clone: From the germline J gene comes the end of the CDR3, since the read stops 3 residues before it. The V call is TRBV9, the J call TRBJ2-3, with D possibly TRBD2 on 6 matching bases. V was clipped by 0 bases and J by 1 base, with 12 bases between them. The CDR3 consists of 16 residues. The germline V gene has CDR1 SGDLS and CDR2 YYNGEE. CDR3: CASSVARDWRTDTQYF. CDR3 DNA, as far as it was read: TGTGCCAGCAGCGTAGCGAGGGACTGGCGCACAGATACG.

Note on this clone: The read halts 3 residues ahead of the CDR3 end, with the missing end drawn from the germline J gene. The V gene is TRBV7-9, the J gene TRBJ1-5; weak D call: TRBD1 (5 bases). Trimming took 2 bases from V and 5 from J, leaving 13 bases between them. This CDR3 has 15 amino acids. CDR1 is SEHNR and CDR2 is FQNEAQ in the germline V gene (reference sequence). The CDR3 sequence: CASSLMGGIDQPQHF. CDR3 DNA (partial): TGTGCCAGCAGCTTAATGGGGGGAATCGATCAGCCC.

In regard to this clone: Coverage ceases 3 residues before the CDR3 finishes, and the germline J gene fills in the end. V usage is TRBV7-9 and J usage is TRBJ1-1; D is possibly TRBD1 (6 bases). The CDR3 loop spans 15 amino acids. V was pared by 4 bases and J by 0 bases, with 12 bases between. The germline V gene has CDR1 SEHNR and CDR2 FQNEAQ (reference sequence). The covered CDR3 bases are TGTGCCAGCAGCTCAGGGGCGGTTTTGAACACTGAA. It translates to CASSSGAVLNTE. In full, the CDR3 reads CASSSGAVLNTEAFF.

In the case of this clone: Read coverage stops 3 residues before the CDR3 terminus; the germline J gene supplies the remainder. The V call is TRBV11-2, the J call TRBJ1-1; no clear D. The germline V gene has CDR1 SGHAT and CDR2 FQNNGV. The V and J ends lost 1 base and 1 base respectively, with 10 bases between them. This CDR3 has 15 amino acids. Here the CDR3 reads CASSLVGLWNTEAFF. The sequenced CDR3 bases are TGTGCCAGCAGCTTAGTTGGACTTTGGAACACTGAA.

Comment on this clone: The read finishes 3 residues shy of the CDR3 end, and the germline J gene is used to complete it. This chain uses TRBV19 with TRBJ1-1; a weak D match, TRBD1 (5 bases). CDR3 length: 13 residues. Germline loops: CDR1 LNHDA, CDR2 SQIVND (reference sequence). The ends were cut back, 3 bases at V and 6 bases at J, with 11 bases in the middle. This CDR3 is CASSIRGEAEAFF. CDR3 DNA, as far as it was read: TGTGCCAGTAGTATCCGGGGGGAGGCTGAA.

By frequency, this clone registers medium-sized (0.01 to 0.1%). The CDR3 is cut off 3 residues early in the read; its end comes from the germline J gene. The chain couples TRBV18 to TRBJ1-5; TRBD1 matches at 7 bases. This CDR3 contains 15 residues. Losses at the gene ends were 3 bases for V and 0 bases for J; bases not matched to a gene: 2. CDR1 and CDR2 (germline): KGHSH, LQKENI. The CDR3 bases that were read are TGTGCCAGCTCACCGGGACAGAATAGCAATCAGCCC. It yields the protein CASSPGQNSNQP. The full CDR3 protein is CASSPGQNSNQPQHF.

CDR3 sequence reads: CASSTKSYEQFF. The sequenced part of the CDR3 DNA is TGTGCCAGTAGTACTAAGTCCTATGAG. The chain is built from TRBV19 and TRBJ2-1, with D hard to call. Read coverage stops 3 residues before the CDR3 terminus; the germline J gene supplies the remainder. Germline assignment: CDR1 LNHDA and CDR2 SQIVND (reference sequence). This CDR3 comprises 12 residues. V lost 4 bases to trimming and J lost 8 bases, with 9 bases between them.

Details on this clone: The read terminates 3 residues ahead of where the CDR3 ends, so the germline J gene completes it. The chain employs TRBV10-3 and TRBJ2-2; 11 positions match TRBD2. V shed 0 bases and J 1 base; nucleotides not matched to a gene: 4. The V gene's germline CDR1 is ENHRY and CDR2 SYGVKD. The CDR3 is 18 residues long. CDR3 protein: CAISESFSGGGNTGELFF. CDR3 DNA, as far as it was read: TGTGCCATCAGTGAGTCCTTTAGCGGGGGGGGGAACACCGGGGAG.

Of note for this clone: The read terminates 3 residues before the CDR3 end, so the remaining end is supplied by the germline J gene. V and J are TRBV13 and TRBJ2-2; TRBD1 agrees at 7 bases. In germline, CDR1 is PRHDT, CDR2 FYEKMQ (reference sequence). CDR3 length: 18 residues. The trim removed 4 bases at V and 0 bases at J, leaving 11 bases unmatched. CDR3 bases read: TGTGCCAGCAGCTCAAACCTTCAACAGGGGACGAACACCGGGGAG. Translating it yields CASSSNLQQGTNTGE. The CDR3 in full is CASSSNLQQGTNTGELFF.

Turning to this clone: The read gets to within 3 residues of the CDR3 end, and the germline J gene fills in the rest. The J gene is TRBJ2-7, the V gene TRBV6-1; 7 nucleotides line up with TRBD1. This CDR3 is 16 amino acids long. The germline V gene encodes CDR1 MNHNS and CDR2 SASEGT. The junction had 11 bases not matched to a gene; V was cut back by 4 bases and J by 2 bases. CDR3 loop: CASSGRPGTDTYEQYF. The sequenced part of the CDR3 DNA is TGTGCCAGCAGTGGGAGACCCGGGACAGACACCTACGAG.

About this clone: The CDR3 end falls 3 residues outside the read, so it is completed with the germline J gene. This chain joins TRBV5-4 and TRBJ1-6; 7 bases agree with TRBD1. V dropped 4 bases and J dropped 8; count of bases not matched to a gene: 9. Germline values: CDR1 SGHNT, CDR2 YYREEE (reference sequence). This CDR3 spans 15 amino acids. CDR3 sequence reads: CASSPRQGIDSPLHF. The DNA read from the CDR3 is TGTGCCAGCAGCCCCCGACAGGGTATAGATTCACCC.

Comments on this clone: The missing CDR3 end, 3 residues past where the read stops, is filled in from the germline J gene. V is TRBV20-1 and J is TRBJ1-2; no clear D. Germline assignment: CDR1 DFQATT and CDR2 SNEGSKA (reference sequence). The CDR3 runs to 16 residues. V lost 2 bases and J 0 bases, leaving 16 bases between the germline ends. This CDR3 is CSARKRGQEANYGYTF. The covered CDR3 bases are TGCAGTGCTAGAAAACGTGGGCAGGAGGCTAACTATGGC.

By frequency, this clone is hyperexpanded. Read data end 3 residues before the CDR3 end; the end is taken from the germline J gene. The chain employs TRBV9 and TRBJ1-1; TRBD1 aligns across 9 bases. The CDR3 consists of 13 residues. Germline CDR1 SGDLS, CDR2 YYNGEE. The part of the CDR3 DNA that was read is TGTGCCAGCAGCGGGCGGACAGGGGAAGAA. This translates into CASSGRTGEE. The CDR3 in full is CASSGRTGEEAFF.

This clone shows up as medium-sized by frequency. At one end, the junction sequence differs from germline, possibly due to a read error. The read comes to an end 3 residues before the CDR3 does, leaving the germline J gene to fill in the end. The chain has TRBV4-1 and TRBJ2-7; possibly TRBD1 for D (5 bases). The CDR3 sequence is 15 residues long. Germline V gives CDR1 MGHRA, CDR2 YSYEKL. The CDR3 loop reads CTSSQTDTISYEQYF. CDR3 DNA, as far as it was read: TGCACCAGCAGCCAAACGGACACCATATCCTACGAG.

With respect to this clone: Coverage ceases 3 residues before the CDR3 finishes, and the germline J gene fills in the end. The chain employs TRBV7-3 and TRBJ1-4; D unclear. V lost 5 bases to trimming and J lost 5 bases, with 15 bases between them. Germline loops: CDR1 SGHTA, CDR2 FQGTGA. The CDR3 has 15 amino acids. CDR3 bases read: TGTGCCAGCAGCCCTCCGGCTCCCAGGAATGAAAAA. It codes for CASSPPAPRNEK. The full-length CDR3 reads as CASSPPAPRNEKLFF.

About this clone itself: The read comes to an end 3 residues before the CDR3 does, leaving the germline J gene to fill in the end. The genes are TRBV5-1 and TRBJ2-7; D call uncertain. The V and J ends lost 2 bases and 1 base respectively, with 13 bases between them. There are 15 residues in the CDR3. The germline gives CDR1 SGHRS, CDR2 YFSETQ. CDR3: CASSLGPRYSYEQYF. The sequenced part of the CDR3 DNA is TGCGCCAGCAGCTTAGGGCCCCGTTATTCCTACGAG.

Details on this clone: The read terminates 3 residues ahead of where the CDR3 ends, so the germline J gene completes it. This sequence joins TRBV18 and TRBJ1-2, with D perhaps TRBD1 (5 bases). V shed 3 bases and J shed 4 bases, with 12 bases lying between them. CDR3 length equals 14 residues. Germline lookup yields CDR1 KGHSH and CDR2 LQKENI. CDR3 DNA (partial): TGTGCCAGCTCACCTTCGCCAGACAGCTATGGC. Protein sequence: CASSPSPDSYG. The entire CDR3 reads CASSPSPDSYGYTF.

Worth noting for this clone: Read coverage stops 3 residues before the CDR3 terminus; the germline J gene supplies the remainder. The chain couples TRBV4-1 to TRBJ1-1, with D tentatively TRBD1 (6 bases). This CDR3 has 13 residues. Germline values: CDR1 MGHRA, CDR2 YSYEKL. CDR3 DNA, as far as it was read: TGCGCCAGCAGCCAAGAAGAGGGGGGGAGG. Protein: CASSQEEGGR. The entire CDR3 protein reads CASSQEEGGRAFF.

With respect to this clone: The sequence runs out 3 residues before the end of the CDR3; the remainder is reconstructed from the germline J gene. The genes are TRBV27 and TRBJ2-2; D might be TRBD2 (6 bases). V shed 2 bases and J shed 7 bases, with 14 bases lying between them. The CDR3 sequence is 15 residues long. The germline gives CDR1 MNHEY, CDR2 SMNVEV (reference sequence). The DNA read from the CDR3 is TGTGCCAGCAGTTTAGTACTAGCCGTCGGCGGGGAG. Its protein is CASSLVLAVGGE. The entire CDR3 is CASSLVLAVGGELFF.

Concerning this clone: The read gets to within 3 residues of the CDR3 end, and the germline J gene fills in the rest. This rearrangement joins TRBV7-9 to TRBJ1-1, with a weak D call TRBD1 (5 bases). The CDR3 sequence is 15 residues long. Germline-derived CDR1 and CDR2 are SEHNR and FQNEAQ (reference sequence). CDR3 residues: CASSDDSEVTDTAFF. The CDR3 DNA, read in part, is TGTGCCAGCAGCGATGACAGTGAAGTCACAGATACG.

The sequenced CDR3 bases are TGTGCCTGGAAAGTTGGAAGGGGTCGCTACGAG. Translated: CAWKVGRGRYE. The complete CDR3 sequence is CAWKVGRGRYEQYF. This sequence joins TRBV30 and TRBJ2-7; the D gene is possibly TRBD1 (5 bases). Read sequence stops 3 residues before the CDR3 end, and the germline J gene provides the missing end. Germline V gene sequence: CDR1 GTSNPN, CDR2 SVGIG (reference sequence). The V gene lost 4 bases and the J gene lost 3 bases, with 16 bases spanning the gap. CDR3 length: 14 residues.

Of note for this clone: The read is 3 residues too short to cover the CDR3 end, so that end is filled in from the germline J gene. The V call is TRBV20-1, the J call TRBJ2-5, with TRBD2 matching over 10 bases. The CDR3 spans 14 residues. The trim removed 6 bases at V and 5 bases at J, leaving 9 bases unmatched. Germline values: CDR1 DFQATT, CDR2 SNEGSKA (reference sequence). CDR3 sequence: CSATGTSEGETQYF. The CDR3 bases that were read are TGCAGTGCAACCGGGACTAGCGAAGGGGAGACC.